A single sample is the source of the 9 T cell receptor beta chains below, sequenced in a study of blood T cell repertoires in COVID-19. TCRdb's copy holds only in-frame clones and misses some; the assay was immunoSEQ multiplex PCR. The sample includes 140,000 or so clones, 85% of them seen just once. Sequencing was performed on PBMCs or T cells enriched from blood (not recorded which). All receptors derive from a woman between 40 and 50 years old who had recovered from COVID-19.

The V gene is TRBV5-1, the J gene TRBJ2-3, with TRBD2 matching over 15 bases. The CDR3 extends over 17 amino acids. With 4 bases clipped from V and 1 base from J, the junction kept 4 bases outside the gene matches. Germline assignment: CDR1 SGHRS and CDR2 YFSETQ. The CDR3 here is CASSKGLAGGRTDTQYF. The CDR3, as DNA: TGCGCCAGCAGCAAGGGACTAGCGGGGGGTCGCACAGATACGCAGTATTTT.

This clone was recorded only once. The rearrangement uses TRBV14 and TRBJ1-1; D not certain. V was trimmed by 2 bases and J by 4 bases, leaving 11 bases between them. The CDR3 runs to 14 residues. CDR1 SGHDN and CDR2 FVKESK come from the germline V gene. In DNA, the CDR3 is TGTGCCAGCAGCCAAAAACGGGGTTCCACTGAAGCTTTCTTT. Translation: CASSQKRGSTEAFF.

This chain links TRBV5-6 with TRBJ1-1; D remains ambiguous. Germline CDR1 reads SGHDT; CDR2 reads YYEEEE. V lost 1 base and J 1 base, leaving 5 bases between the germline ends. The CDR3 runs to 13 residues. In DNA form, the CDR3 reads TGTGCCAGCAGCTTGTATAGGAACACTGAAGCTTTCTTT. It encodes CASSLYRNTEAFF.

The genes are TRBV28 and TRBJ2-3; unclear D gene. CDR1 is MDHEN, CDR2 SYDVKM, per germline. Trimming took off 10 bases at V and 4 bases at J, with 6 bases between the two ends. This CDR3 region has 10 residues. CDR3 nucleotides: TGTGCCACGAACTCAGATACGCAGTATTTT. This sequence encodes CATNSDTQYF.

For this clone: Germline and junction disagree at one end, which may indicate a read error. Here the CDR3 DNA reads TGCGCCCTTGGAGGGATCATGGCTTATGGCTACACCTTC. Protein: CALGGIMAYGYTF. V usage is TRBV30 and J usage is TRBJ1-2; D call uncertain. Looked up from germline, CDR1 is GTSNPN and CDR2 is SVGIG (reference sequence). This CDR3 is built from 13 residues.

CDR3 sequence reads: CASSQGTGNTIYF. CDR3 coding DNA: TGTGCCAGCAGCCAAGGGACAGGAAACACCATATATTTT. The chain uses TRBV3-1 (or the pseudogene TRBV3-2) and TRBJ1-3, with D maybe TRBD1 (5 bases). V lost 1 base and J 4 bases, leaving 5 bases between the germline ends. Germline values: CDR1 LGHDT, CDR2 YNNKEL (reference sequence). This CDR3 region has 13 residues.

This clone has only a few counts. The chain has TRBV11-2 and TRBJ1-1; 8 bases match TRBD1. This CDR3 is built from 15 residues. Germline V gene lookup returns CDR1 SGHAT and CDR2 FQNNGV. The junction had 8 bases not matched to a gene; V was cut back by 5 bases and J by 3 bases. The CDR3 sequence: CASSHEPGGHTEAFF. Written as DNA, the CDR3 is TGTGCCAGCAGCCATGAACCAGGGGGCCACACTGAAGCTTTCTTT.

CDR3: CASSQEGTGDTEAFF. In DNA form, the CDR3 reads TGTGCCAGCAGCCAAGAGGGGACAGGGGACACTGAAGCTTTCTTT. The chain has TRBV3-1 (or the pseudogene TRBV3-2) and TRBJ1-1, with 10 bases aligning to TRBD1. The CDR3 extends over 15 amino acids. Germline-derived CDR1 and CDR2 are LGHDT and YNNKEL (reference sequence). Trimming removed 0 bases from V and 3 bases from J; junction bases left unmatched: 1.

The chain carries TRBV5-6 and TRBJ2-1; D not resolved. Looked up from germline, CDR1 is SGHDT and CDR2 is YYEEEE. V shed 7 bases and J shed 8 bases, with 10 bases lying between them. CDR3 length equals 11 residues. DNA for the CDR3: TGTGCCAGCCTCGCGCTGGATGAGCAGTTCTTC. Protein sequence: CASLALDEQFF.